One sample yielded the 3 T cell receptor beta chains listed below, sequenced in a study of control samples from healthy donors and cancer patients. The repertoire was sequenced with immunoSEQ multiplex PCR; TCRdb's copy has only in-frame clones and lacks some. The sample has hundreds of thousands of clones; about 93% are singletons. Material for sequencing was PBMCs. Every receptor here comes from a middle-aged man with head and neck cancer.

The chain's CDR3 is CASSAGSGNIQYF. CDR3 nucleotide sequence: TGTGCCAGCAGTGCGGGAAGCGGAAACATTCAGTACTTC. J is TRBJ2-4 and V is TRBV2; weak D call: TRBD2 (5 bases). The germline CDR1 and CDR2 sequences are SNHLY and FYNNEI. This CDR3 is built from 13 residues. V was pared by 4 bases and J by 6 bases, with 10 bases between.

The rearrangement uses TRBV7-9 and TRBJ2-1, with D possibly TRBD2 on 5 matching bases. CDR1 is SEHNR, CDR2 FQNEAQ, per germline (reference sequence). Trimming removed 8 bases from V and 5 bases from J, with 25 bases in between. CDR3 size: 17 residues. In nucleotides, the CDR3 is TGTGCCAGCTACCCCAGCGGTTTAGGGCCTCGGGACAATGAGCAGTTCTTC. Translating it yields CASYPSGLGPRDNEQFF. Together with reference TRBV7-9 and TRBJ2-1, the CDR3 gives the full variable domain: DTGVSQNPRHKITKRGQNVTFRCDPISEHNRLYWYRQTLGQGPEFLTYFQNEAQLEKSRLLSDRFSAERPKGSFSTLEIQRTEQGDSAMYLCASYPSGLGPRDNEQFFGPGTRLTVL.

The chain couples TRBV2 to TRBJ2-1; possibly TRBD1 or TRBD2 for D (5 bases each). The CDR3 runs 14 residues. Germline V lookup: CDR1 SNHLY, CDR2 FYNNEI. Deletions cut 2 bases from V and 2 bases from J, with 7 bases between. The CDR3 nucleotides read TGTGCCAGCAGTGAACCGGGGCCCTACAATGAGCAGTTCTTC. It yields the protein CASSEPGPYNEQFF.